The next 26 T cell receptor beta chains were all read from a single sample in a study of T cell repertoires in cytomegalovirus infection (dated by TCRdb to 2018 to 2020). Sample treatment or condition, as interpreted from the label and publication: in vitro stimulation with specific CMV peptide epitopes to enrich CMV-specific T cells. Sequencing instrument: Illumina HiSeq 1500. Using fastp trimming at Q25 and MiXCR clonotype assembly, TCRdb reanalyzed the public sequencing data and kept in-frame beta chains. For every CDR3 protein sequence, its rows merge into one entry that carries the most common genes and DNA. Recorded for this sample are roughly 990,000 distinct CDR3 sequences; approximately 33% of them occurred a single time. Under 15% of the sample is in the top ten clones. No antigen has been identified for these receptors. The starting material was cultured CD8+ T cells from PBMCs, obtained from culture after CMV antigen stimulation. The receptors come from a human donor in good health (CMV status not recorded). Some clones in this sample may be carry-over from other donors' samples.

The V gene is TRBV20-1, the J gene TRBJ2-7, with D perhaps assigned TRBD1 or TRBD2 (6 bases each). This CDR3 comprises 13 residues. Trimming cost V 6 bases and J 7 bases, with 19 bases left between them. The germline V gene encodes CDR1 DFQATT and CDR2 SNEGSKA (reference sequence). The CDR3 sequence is CSARGDGSLEQYF. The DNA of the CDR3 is TGCAGTGCGAGGGGGGACGGGAGTCTTGAGCAGTACTTC.

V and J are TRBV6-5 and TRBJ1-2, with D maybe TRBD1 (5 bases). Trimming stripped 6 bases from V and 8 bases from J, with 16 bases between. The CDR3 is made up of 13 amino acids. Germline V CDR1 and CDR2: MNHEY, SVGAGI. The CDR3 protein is CASSSGTWGGYTF. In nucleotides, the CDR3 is TGTGCCAGCAGCTCCGGGACTTGGGGAGGCTACACCTTC.

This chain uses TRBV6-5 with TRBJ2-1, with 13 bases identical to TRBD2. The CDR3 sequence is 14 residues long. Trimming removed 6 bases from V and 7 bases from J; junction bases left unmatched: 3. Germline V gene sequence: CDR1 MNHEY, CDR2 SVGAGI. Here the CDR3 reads CASRTSGGLNEQFF. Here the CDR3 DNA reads TGTGCCAGCAGGACTAGCGGGGGGTTGAATGAGCAGTTCTTC.

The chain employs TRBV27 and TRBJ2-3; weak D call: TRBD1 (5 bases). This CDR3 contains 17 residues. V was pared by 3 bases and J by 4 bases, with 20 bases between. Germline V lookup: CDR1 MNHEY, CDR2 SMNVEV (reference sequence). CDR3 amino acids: CASSLRIIQGGSDTQYF. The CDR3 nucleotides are TGTGCCAGCAGTTTGCGAATAATCCAGGGTGGATCAGATACGCAGTATTTT.

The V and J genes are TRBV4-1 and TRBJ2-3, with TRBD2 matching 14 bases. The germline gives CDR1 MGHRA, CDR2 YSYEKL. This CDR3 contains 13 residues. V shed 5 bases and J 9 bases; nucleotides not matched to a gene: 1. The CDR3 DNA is TGCGCCAGCAGCAGGACTAGCGGGGGGACGCAGTATTTT. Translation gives CASSRTSGGTQYF.

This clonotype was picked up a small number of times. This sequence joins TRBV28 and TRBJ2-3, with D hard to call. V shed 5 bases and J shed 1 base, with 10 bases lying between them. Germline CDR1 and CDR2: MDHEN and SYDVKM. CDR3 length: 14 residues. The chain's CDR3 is CASSRGFGTDTQYF. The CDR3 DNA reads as TGTGCCAGCAGTAGAGGCTTCGGCACAGATACGCAGTATTTT.

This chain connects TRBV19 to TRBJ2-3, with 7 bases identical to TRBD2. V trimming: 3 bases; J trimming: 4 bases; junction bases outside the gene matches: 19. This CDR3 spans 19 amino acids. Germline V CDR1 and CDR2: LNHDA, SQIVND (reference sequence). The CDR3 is CASSIGIRVAGITPDTQYF. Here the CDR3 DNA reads TGTGCCAGTAGTATCGGAATCAGAGTAGCGGGTATCACCCCAGATACGCAGTATTTT.

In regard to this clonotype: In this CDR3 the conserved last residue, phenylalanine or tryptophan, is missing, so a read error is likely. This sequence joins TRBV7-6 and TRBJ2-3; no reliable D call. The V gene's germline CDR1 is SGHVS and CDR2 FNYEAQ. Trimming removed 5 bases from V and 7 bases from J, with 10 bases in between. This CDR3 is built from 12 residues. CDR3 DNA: TGTGCCAGCAGCCCCATACCTAATACGCAGTATCTT. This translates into CASSPIPNTQYL.

The CDR3 loop is CASSVAGVSNQPQHF. Here the CDR3 DNA reads TGTGCCAGCAGTGTCGCAGGGGTCAGCAATCAGCCCCAGCATTTT. The gene calls are TRBV5-5 and TRBJ1-5; maybe TRBD1 (6 bases). The length of the CDR3 is 15 residues. CDR1 is SGHKS, CDR2 YYEKEE, per germline (reference sequence). The ends were cut back, 5 bases at V and 1 base at J, with 13 bases in the middle.

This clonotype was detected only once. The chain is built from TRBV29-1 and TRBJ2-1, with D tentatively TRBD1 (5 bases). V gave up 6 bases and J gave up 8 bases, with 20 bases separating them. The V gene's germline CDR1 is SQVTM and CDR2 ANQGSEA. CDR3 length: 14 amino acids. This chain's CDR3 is CSVAKRGLGDEQFF. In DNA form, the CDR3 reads TGCAGCGTGGCTAAAAGGGGCCTAGGCGATGAGCAGTTCTTC.

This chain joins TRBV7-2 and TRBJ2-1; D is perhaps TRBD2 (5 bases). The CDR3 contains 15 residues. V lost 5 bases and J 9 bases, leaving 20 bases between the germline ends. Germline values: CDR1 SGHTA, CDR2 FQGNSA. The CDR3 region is CASSRTGSGRSEQFF. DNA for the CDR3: TGTGCCAGCAGCCGCACCGGCAGCGGAAGGAGTGAGCAGTTCTTC.

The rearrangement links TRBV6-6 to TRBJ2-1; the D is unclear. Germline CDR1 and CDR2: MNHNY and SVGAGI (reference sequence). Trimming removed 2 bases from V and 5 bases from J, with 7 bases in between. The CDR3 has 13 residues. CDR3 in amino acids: CASSYTNDNEQFF. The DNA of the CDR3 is TGTGCCAGCAGTTACACTAACGACAATGAGCAGTTCTTC.

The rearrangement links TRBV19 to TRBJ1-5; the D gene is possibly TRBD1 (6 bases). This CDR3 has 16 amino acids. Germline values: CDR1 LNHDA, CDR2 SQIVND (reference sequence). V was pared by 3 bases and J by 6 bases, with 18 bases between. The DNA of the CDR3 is TGTGCCAGTAGTATCCCTCGCCAGGGGCTGGTTCAGCCCCAGCATTTT. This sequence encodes CASSIPRQGLVQPQHF.

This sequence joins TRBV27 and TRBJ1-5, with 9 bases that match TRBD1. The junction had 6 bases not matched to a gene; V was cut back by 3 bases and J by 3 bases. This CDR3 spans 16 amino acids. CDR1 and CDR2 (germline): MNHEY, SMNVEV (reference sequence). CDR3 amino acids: CASSFWGQGHNQPQHF. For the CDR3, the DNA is TGTGCCAGCAGTTTTTGGGGACAGGGCCACAATCAGCCCCAGCATTTT.

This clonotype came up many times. CDR3 DNA sequence: TGTGCCAGCAGCCGGACTAGCGGGGGGGCCTACGAGCAGTACTTC. This sequence encodes CASSRTSGGAYEQYF. The J gene is TRBJ2-7, the V gene TRBV7-2; 15 bases are a match to TRBD2. Trimming took 5 bases from V and 2 from J; bases not matched to a gene: 1. Germline CDR1 and CDR2: SGHTA and FQGNSA. The CDR3 runs 15 residues. Variable domain in full (rest from reference TRBV7-2 and TRBJ2-7): GAGVSQSPSNKVTEKGKDVELRCDPISGHTALYWYRQSLGQGLEFLIYFQGNSAPDKSGLPSDRFSAERTGGSVSTLTIQRTQQEDSAVYLCASSRTSGGAYEQYFGPGTRLTVT.

The DNA of the CDR3 is TGCAGTGCTCCCACCACTGAAGCTTTCTTT. This translates into CSAPTTEAFF. This chain links TRBV20-1 with TRBJ1-1; D is ambiguous. CDR1 DFQATT and CDR2 SNEGSKA come from the germline V gene (reference sequence). V shed 5 bases and J shed 4 bases, with 5 bases lying between them. This CDR3 region has 10 residues.

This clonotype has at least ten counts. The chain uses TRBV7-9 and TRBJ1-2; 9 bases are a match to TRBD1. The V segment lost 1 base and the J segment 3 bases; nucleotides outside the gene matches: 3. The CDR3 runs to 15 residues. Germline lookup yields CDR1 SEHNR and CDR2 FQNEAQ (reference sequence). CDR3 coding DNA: TGTGCCAGCAGCTTAGAAGGACAGGGGTACTATGGCTACACCTTC. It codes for CASSLEGQGYYGYTF.

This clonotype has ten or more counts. Here the CDR3 DNA reads TGTGCCAGCAGCGATCGACAGGGAGTGAGGTATAATTCACCCCTCCACTTT. Residues: CASSDRQGVRYNSPLHF. The chain couples TRBV2 to TRBJ1-6; 7 bases map to TRBD1. The junction had 12 bases not matched to a gene; V was cut back by 6 bases and J by 4 bases. Per the germline V gene, CDR1 is SNHLY and CDR2 is FYNNEI. This CDR3 spans 17 amino acids.

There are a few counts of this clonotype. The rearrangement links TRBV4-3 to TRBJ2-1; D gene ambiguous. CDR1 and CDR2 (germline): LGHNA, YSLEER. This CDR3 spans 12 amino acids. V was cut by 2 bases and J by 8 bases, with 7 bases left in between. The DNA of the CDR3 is TGCGCCAGCAGCCAAAACTCGGATGAGCAGTTCTTC. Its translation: CASSQNSDEQFF.

CDR3 coding DNA: TGTGCCAGCAGTGCTACAGGGGTTCAGGGGCAGTACTTC. Its protein product is CASSATGVQGQYF. V usage is TRBV12-3 or TRBV12-4 and J usage is TRBJ2-7; 7 bases are a match to TRBD1. Germline trimming cut 5 bases from V and 9 bases from J; bases unmatched to any gene: 10. This CDR3 has 13 amino acids.

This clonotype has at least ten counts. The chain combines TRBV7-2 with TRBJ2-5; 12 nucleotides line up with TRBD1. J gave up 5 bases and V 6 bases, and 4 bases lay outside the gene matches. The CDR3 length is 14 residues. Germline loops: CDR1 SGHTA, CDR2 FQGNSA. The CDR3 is CASRGTGGRETQYF. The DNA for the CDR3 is TGTGCCAGCAGGGGGACAGGGGGCCGGGAGACCCAGTACTTC.

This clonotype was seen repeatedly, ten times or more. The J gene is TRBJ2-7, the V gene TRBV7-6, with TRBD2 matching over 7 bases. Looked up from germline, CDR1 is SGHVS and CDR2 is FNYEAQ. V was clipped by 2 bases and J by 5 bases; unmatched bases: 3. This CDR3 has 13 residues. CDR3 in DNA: TGTGCCAGCAGCTTACGGGGGGAACACGAGCAGTACTTC. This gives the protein CASSLRGEHEQYF.

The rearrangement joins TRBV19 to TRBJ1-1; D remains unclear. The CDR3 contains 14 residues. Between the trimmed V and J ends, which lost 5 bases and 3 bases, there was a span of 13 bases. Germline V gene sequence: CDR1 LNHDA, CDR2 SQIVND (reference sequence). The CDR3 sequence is CASSLDGSYTEAFF. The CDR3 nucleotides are TGTGCCAGTAGTTTGGACGGCTCATACACTGAAGCTTTCTTT.

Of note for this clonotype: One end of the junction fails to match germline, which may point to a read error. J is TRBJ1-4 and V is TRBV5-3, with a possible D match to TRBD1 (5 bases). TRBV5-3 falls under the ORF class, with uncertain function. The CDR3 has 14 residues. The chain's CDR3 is CASSSGFQNEKLFF. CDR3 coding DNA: TGTGCCAGCAGCTCAGGGTTCCAAAATGAAAAACTGTTTTTT.

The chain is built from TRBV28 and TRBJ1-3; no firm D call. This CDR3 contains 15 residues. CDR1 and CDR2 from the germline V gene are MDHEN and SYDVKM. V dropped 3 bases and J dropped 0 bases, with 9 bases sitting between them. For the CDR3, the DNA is TGTGCCAGCAGTTTCAGGCAGCTCTCTGGAAACACCATATATTTT. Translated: CASSFRQLSGNTIYF.

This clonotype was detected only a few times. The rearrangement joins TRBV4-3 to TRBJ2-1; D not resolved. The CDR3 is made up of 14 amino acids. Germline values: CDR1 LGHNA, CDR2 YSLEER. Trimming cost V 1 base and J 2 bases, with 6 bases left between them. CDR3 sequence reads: CASSQGQAYNEQFF. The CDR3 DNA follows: TGCGCCAGCAGCCAAGGACAAGCCTACAATGAGCAGTTCTTC.